This T cell receptor (beta chain) was obtained from a study of T cells in Graves' hyperthyroidism and ophthalmopathy. TCR beta CDR3 sequences were amplified from RNA transcripts. An initial round of RT-PCR targeting the TCR CDR3 relied on the HTBI primer set. From the multiplex PCR reads, TCRdb called clonotypes with MiXCR, one entry per CDR3 protein. The sample shows 250,000 or so distinct CDR3 sequences, about 16% of them seen only once. The ends were cut back, 4 bases at V and 1 base at J, with 18 bases in the middle. This CDR3 is 17 amino acids long. Germline CDR1 reads SGHRS; CDR2 reads YFSETQ. The clonotype originates from a woman between 50 and 59 years old with Graves' hyperthyroidism that later progressed to Graves' ophthalmopathy. The gene calls are TRBV5-1 and TRBJ2-1; TRBD2 might be the D (6 bases). Source material: blood. CDR3 sequence (DNA): TGCGCCAGCAGCCGGAGGGCTAGCGTTTTTTCCTACAATGAGCAGTTCTTC. Translation gives CASSRRASVFSYNEQFF.